The T cell receptor beta chain described here comes from a study of blood T cells in healthy people across ages. Overall study: About one barcoded TCR beta cDNA was captured per two T cells.

PCR was performed a second time for 7 to 11 cycles using a sample-barcoded 5' primer and a J-beta primer mix. Each cDNA molecule carried a tag from a template-switch adaptor that contained 12 random nucleotides. Per-sample output comprised a minimum of 3 million paired-end reads containing CDR3. TCRdb used MiXCR to reprocess the 5' RACE reads, holding one entry per CDR3 protein. There are approximately 790,000 distinct CDR3 sequences in the sample; around 62% occur only once, and around 30% lies in the top ten. Extracted total RNA amounted to at least 5.5 micrograms for each sample. Germline CDR1 reads SNHLY; CDR2 reads FYNNEI. V lost 11 bases and J lost 4, with 18 bases in between. This CDR3 spans 13 amino acids.

What was sequenced was blood. This TCR was recovered from a man aged 25 to 40 in good health. The genes are TRBV2 and TRBJ2-7; tentative D call: TRBD2 (6 bases). The CDR3, as DNA: TGTGCCCATGCCGGGAGCGGAAGTTACGAGCAGTACTTC. Translating gives CAHAGSGSYEQYF.